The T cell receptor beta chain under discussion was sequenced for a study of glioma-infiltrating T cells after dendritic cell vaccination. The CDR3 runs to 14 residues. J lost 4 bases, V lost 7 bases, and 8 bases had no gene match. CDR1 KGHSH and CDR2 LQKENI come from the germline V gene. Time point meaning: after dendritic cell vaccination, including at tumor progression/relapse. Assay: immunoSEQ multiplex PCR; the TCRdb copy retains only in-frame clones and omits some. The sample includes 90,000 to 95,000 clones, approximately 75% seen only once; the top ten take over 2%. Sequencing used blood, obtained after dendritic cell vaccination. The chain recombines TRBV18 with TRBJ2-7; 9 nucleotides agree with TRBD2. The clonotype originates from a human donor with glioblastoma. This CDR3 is CASFSGSGRYEQYF. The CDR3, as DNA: TGTGCCAGCTTTAGTGGTAGCGGGAGATACGAGCAGTACTTC.